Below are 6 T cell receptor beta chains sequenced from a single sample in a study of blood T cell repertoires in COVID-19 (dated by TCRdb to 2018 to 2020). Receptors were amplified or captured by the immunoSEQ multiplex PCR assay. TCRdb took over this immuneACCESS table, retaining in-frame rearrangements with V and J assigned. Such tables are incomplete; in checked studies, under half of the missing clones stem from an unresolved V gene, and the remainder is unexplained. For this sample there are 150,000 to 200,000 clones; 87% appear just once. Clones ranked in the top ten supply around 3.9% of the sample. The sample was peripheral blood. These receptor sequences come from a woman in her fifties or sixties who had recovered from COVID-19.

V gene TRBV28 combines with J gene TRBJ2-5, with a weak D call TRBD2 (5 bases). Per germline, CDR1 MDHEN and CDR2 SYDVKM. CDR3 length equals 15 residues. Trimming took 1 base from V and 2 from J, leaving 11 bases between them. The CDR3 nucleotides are TGTGCCAGCAGTTTATTTGGGCGGGCGCAAGAGACCCAGTACTTC. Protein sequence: CASSLFGRAQETQYF.

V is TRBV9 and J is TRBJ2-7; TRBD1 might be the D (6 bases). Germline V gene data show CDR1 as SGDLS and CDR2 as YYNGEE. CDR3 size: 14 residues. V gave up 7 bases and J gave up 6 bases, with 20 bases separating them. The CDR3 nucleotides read TGTGCCAGCGGAAGAGGGGACAATCCGGGCGAGCAGTACTTC. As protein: CASGRGDNPGEQYF.

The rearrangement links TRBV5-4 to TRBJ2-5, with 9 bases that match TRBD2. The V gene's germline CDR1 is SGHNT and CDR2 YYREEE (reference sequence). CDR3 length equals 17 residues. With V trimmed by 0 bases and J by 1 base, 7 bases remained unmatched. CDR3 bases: TGTGCCAGCAGCTTGGGGGGAAGCGGGGGGTCCCAAGAGACCCAGTACTTC. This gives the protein CASSLGGSGGSQETQYF.

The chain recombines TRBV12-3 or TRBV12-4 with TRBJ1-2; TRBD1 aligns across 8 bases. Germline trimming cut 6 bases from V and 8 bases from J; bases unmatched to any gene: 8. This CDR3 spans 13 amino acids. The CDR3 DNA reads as TGTGCCAGCAGCCCCGGACAGGGTGGCGGCTACACCTTC. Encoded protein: CASSPGQGGGYTF.

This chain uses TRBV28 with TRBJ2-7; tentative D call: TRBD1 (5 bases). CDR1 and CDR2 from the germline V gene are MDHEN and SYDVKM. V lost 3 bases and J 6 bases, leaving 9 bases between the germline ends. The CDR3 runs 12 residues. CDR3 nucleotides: TGTGCCAGCAGTTTGGGGCCCCTCGAGCAGTACTTC. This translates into CASSLGPLEQYF.

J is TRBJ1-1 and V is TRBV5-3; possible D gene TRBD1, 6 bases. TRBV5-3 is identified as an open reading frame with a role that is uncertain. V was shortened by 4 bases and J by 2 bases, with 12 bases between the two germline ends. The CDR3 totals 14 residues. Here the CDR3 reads CARSLGQCNTEAFF. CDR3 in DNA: TGTGCCAGAAGCCTCGGACAGTGTAACACTGAAGCTTTCTTT.